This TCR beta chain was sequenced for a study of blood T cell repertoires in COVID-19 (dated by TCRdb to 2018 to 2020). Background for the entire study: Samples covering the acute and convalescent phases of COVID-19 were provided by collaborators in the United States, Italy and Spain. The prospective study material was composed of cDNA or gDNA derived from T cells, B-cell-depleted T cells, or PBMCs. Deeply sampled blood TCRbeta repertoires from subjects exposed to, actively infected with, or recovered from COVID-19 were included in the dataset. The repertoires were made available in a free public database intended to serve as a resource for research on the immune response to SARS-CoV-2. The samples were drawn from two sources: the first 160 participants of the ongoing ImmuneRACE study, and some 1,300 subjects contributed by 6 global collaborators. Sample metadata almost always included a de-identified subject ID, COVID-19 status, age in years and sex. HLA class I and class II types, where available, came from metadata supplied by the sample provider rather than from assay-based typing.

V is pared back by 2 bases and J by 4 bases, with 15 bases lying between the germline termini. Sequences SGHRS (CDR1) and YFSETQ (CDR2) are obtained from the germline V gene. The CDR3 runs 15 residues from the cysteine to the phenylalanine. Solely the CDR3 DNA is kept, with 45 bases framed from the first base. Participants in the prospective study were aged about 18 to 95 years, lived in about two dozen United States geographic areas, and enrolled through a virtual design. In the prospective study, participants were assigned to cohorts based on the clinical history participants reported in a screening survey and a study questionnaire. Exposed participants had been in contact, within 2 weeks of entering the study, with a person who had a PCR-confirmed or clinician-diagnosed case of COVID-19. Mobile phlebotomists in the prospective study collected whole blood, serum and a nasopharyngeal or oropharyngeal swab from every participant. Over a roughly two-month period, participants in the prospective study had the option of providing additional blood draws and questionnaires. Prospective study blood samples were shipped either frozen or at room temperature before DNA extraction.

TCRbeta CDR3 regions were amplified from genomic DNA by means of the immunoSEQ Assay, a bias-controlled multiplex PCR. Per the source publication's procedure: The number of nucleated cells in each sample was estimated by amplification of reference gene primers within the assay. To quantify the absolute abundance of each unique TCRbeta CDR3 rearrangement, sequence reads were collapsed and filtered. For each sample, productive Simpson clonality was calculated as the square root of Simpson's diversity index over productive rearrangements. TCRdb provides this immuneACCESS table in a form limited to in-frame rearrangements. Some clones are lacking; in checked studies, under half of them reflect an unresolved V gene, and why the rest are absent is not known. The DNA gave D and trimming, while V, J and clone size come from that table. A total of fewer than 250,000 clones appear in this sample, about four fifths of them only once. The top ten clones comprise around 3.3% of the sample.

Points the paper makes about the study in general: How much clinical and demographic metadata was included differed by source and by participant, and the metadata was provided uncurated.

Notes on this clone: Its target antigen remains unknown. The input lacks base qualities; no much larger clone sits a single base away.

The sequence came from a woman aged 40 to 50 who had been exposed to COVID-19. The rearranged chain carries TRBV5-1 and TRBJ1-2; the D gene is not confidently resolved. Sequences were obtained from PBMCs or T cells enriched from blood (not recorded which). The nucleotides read TGCGCCAGCAGCTTAAGGCCCTTCGAGGGCTATGGCTACACCTTC. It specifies CASSLRPFEGYGYTF.